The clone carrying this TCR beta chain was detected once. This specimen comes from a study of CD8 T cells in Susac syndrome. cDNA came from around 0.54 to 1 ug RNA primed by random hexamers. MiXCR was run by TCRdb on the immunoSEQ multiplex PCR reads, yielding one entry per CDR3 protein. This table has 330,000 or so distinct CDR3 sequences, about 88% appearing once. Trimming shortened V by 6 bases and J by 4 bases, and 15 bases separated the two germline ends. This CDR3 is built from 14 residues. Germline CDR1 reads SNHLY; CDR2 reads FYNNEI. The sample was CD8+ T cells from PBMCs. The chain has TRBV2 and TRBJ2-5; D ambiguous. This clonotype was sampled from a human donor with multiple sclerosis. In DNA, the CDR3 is TGTGCCAGCAGGGGGAACTCCTTACCAGAGACCCAGTACTTC. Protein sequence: CASRGNSLPETQYF. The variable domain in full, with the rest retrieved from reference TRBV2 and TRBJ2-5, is EPEVTQTPSHQVTQMGQEVILRCVPISNHLYFYWYRQILGQKVEFLVSFYNNEISEKSEIFDDQFSVERPDGSNFTLKIRSTKLEDSAMYFCASRGNSLPETQYFGPGTRLLVL.